This is a list of T cell receptor beta chains from one sample in a study of control samples from healthy donors and cancer patients. Here immunoSEQ multiplex PCR was the method, and the copy in TCRdb shows in-frame clones only, minus some. Here the sample spans about 130,000 clones, about 92% being singletons. The sequenced sample consisted of PBMCs. Source of these receptors: a man older than 75 with head and neck cancer. Each CDR3 is given with its conserved first and last residue. Fields, in order: D gene, clone size, J gene, V gene, CDR3 protein, CDR3 DNA. The D gene is left open where the match is weak. Size values are once, few and many counts, or a class for expanded clones, and some rows have none.

D: -; size: -; J: TRBJ2-1; V: TRBV7-6; CDR3: CASSLGPGTYNEQFF; DNA: TGTGCCAGCAGCTTGGGCCCTGGGACCTACAATGAGCAGTTCTTC
D: TRBD1; size: -; J: TRBJ1-1; V: TRBV7-9; CDR3: CASSKQGATEAFF; DNA: TGTGCCAGCAGCAAACAGGGGGCCACTGAAGCTTTCTTT
D: -; size: -; J: TRBJ2-5; V: TRBV24-1; CDR3: CATSDPVGGTQYF; DNA: TGTGCCACCAGTGACCCGGTGGGGGGGACCCAGTACTTC
D: TRBD1; size: -; J: TRBJ2-7; V: TRBV3-1/TRBV3-2; CDR3: CASSPRTGLYEQYF; DNA: TGTGCCAGCAGCCCTAGGACAGGGTTGTACGAGCAGTACTTC
D: -; size: -; J: TRBJ2-7; V: TRBV3-1/TRBV3-2; CDR3: CASSQDRGMGEQYF; DNA: TGTGCCAGCAGCCAAGATCGGGGGATGGGGGAGCAGTACTTC
D: TRBD1; size: -; J: TRBJ2-3; V: TRBV7-9; CDR3: CASSPRGPDTQYF; DNA: TGTGCCAGCAGCCCCAGGGGGCCAGATACGCAGTATTTT
D: -; size: -; J: TRBJ2-1; V: TRBV3-1/TRBV3-2; CDR3: CASSYSWDRDEQFF; DNA: TGTGCCAGCAGCTACTCCTGGGACCGAGATGAGCAGTTCTTC
D: TRBD2; size: -; J: TRBJ2-2; V: TRBV30; CDR3: CAWSVEVAGVLSRATGELFF; DNA: TGTGCCTGGAGTGTAGAGGTAGCGGGAGTCCTCAGTCGTGCTACCGGGGAGCTGTTTTTT
D: -; size: -; J: TRBJ1-5; V: TRBV29-1; CDR3: CSVALDRSNQPQHF; DNA: TGCAGCGTTGCCCTCGACAGATCTAATCAGCCCCAGCATTTT
D: -; size: -; J: TRBJ1-2; V: TRBV7-9; CDR3: CASSLVRVGYTF; DNA: TGTGCCAGCAGCTTAGTAAGGGTTGGCTACACCTTC
D: -; size: -; J: TRBJ1-3; V: TRBV12-3/TRBV12-4; CDR3: CASSLMGNTIYF; DNA: TGTGCCAGCAGTTTAATGGGAAACACCATATATTTT
D: -; size: -; J: TRBJ2-1; V: TRBV9; CDR3: CASSVSGGSYNEQFF; DNA: TGTGCCAGCAGCGTATCAGGGGGGTCCTACAATGAGCAGTTCTTC
D: -; size: -; J: TRBJ1-1; V: TRBV3-1/TRBV3-2; CDR3: CASSERGGEGSEAFF; DNA: TGTGCCAGCAGCGAACGAGGGGGGGAGGGCTCTGAAGCTTTCTTT
D: -; size: -; J: TRBJ2-2; V: TRBV7-2; CDR3: CASSLALNTGELFF; DNA: TGTGCCAGCAGCTTAGCTCTGAACACCGGGGAGCTGTTTTTT
D: -; size: -; J: TRBJ1-2; V: TRBV4-3; CDR3: CASSQGFYKGEYGYTF; DNA: TGCGCCAGCAGCCAAGGGTTTTATAAGGGGGAATATGGCTACACCTTC
D: -; size: -; J: TRBJ1-1; V: TRBV30; CDR3: CAWSPPTGHRNTEAFF; DNA: TGTGCCTGGAGTCCCCCTACGGGACACCGGAACACTGAAGCTTTCTTT
D: -; size: -; J: TRBJ1-1; V: TRBV11-1; CDR3: CASSFSFLSTEAFF; DNA: TGTGCCAGCAGCTTTTCCTTTTTGAGTACTGAAGCTTTCTTT
D: TRBD1; size: -; J: TRBJ2-7; V: TRBV5-1; CDR3: CASSLTGQGHNEQYF; DNA: TGCGCCAGCAGCCTTACGGGACAGGGTCATAACGAGCAGTACTTC
D: -; size: -; J: TRBJ2-7; V: TRBV11-2; CDR3: CASSLDSVPSYEQYF; DNA: TGTGCCAGCAGCTTAGACTCAGTTCCATCCTACGAGCAGTACTTC
D: -; size: -; J: TRBJ2-7; V: TRBV7-9; CDR3: CASSPGVFHEQYF; DNA: TGTGCCAGCAGCCCAGGTGTCTTCCACGAGCAGTACTTC
D: -; size: -; J: TRBJ2-3; V: TRBV30; CDR3: CAWTQGASTDTQYF; DNA: TGTGCCTGGACTCAAGGGGCTAGCACAGATACGCAGTATTTT
D: TRBD2; size: -; J: TRBJ2-3; V: TRBV4-3; CDR3: CASSQGFSGELSGDTQYF; DNA: TGCGCCAGCAGCCAAGGATTCAGCGGGGAGTTATCGGGAGATACGCAGTATTTT
D: -; size: few; J: TRBJ1-5; V: TRBV30; CDR3: CAWSGRDNQPQHF; DNA: TGTGCCTGGAGTGGGAGGGACAATCAGCCCCAGCATTTT
D: -; size: -; J: TRBJ2-5; V: TRBV5-1; CDR3: CASSLGHGETQYF; DNA: TGCGCCAGCAGCTTGGGACACGGCGAGACCCAGTACTTC
D: -; size: few; J: TRBJ1-6; V: TRBV6-6; CDR3: CASSYRTGQLNSPLHF; DNA: TGTGCCAGCAGTTACCGCACAGGACAGCTAAATTCACCCCTCCACTTT
D: -; size: -; J: TRBJ1-1; V: TRBV5-4; CDR3: CASSLAGNTEAFF; DNA: TGTGCCAGCAGCTTGGCCGGAAACACTGAAGCTTTCTTT
D: TRBD1; size: -; J: TRBJ1-4; V: TRBV2; CDR3: CASTGTGNEKLFF; DNA: TGTGCCAGCACCGGGACAGGAAATGAAAAACTGTTTTTT
D: -; size: few; J: TRBJ1-3; V: TRBV6-9; CDR3: CASTQVGIVTIYF; DNA: TGTGCCAGCACCCAAGTAGGGATCGTTACGATATATTTT
D: TRBD1; size: -; J: TRBJ1-5; V: TRBV18; CDR3: CASSPRDRVPNQPQHF; DNA: TGTGCCAGCTCACCACGCGACAGGGTCCCTAATCAGCCCCAGCATTTT
D: -; size: -; J: TRBJ1-1; V: TRBV18; CDR3: CASSTGGLTEAFF; DNA: TGTGCCAGCTCGACCGGGGGGTTGACTGAAGCTTTCTTT
D: TRBD1; size: -; J: TRBJ1-5; V: TRBV11-2; CDR3: CASGQDRNQPQHF; DNA: TGTGCCAGCGGACAGGATCGCAATCAGCCCCAGCATTTT
D: -; size: -; J: TRBJ1-1; V: TRBV12-5; CDR3: CASGLGARTEAFF; DNA: TGTGCTAGTGGTTTGGGGGCGCGGACTGAAGCTTTCTTT
D: -; size: -; J: TRBJ2-3; V: TRBV5-1; CDR3: CASSRNRGDTDTQYF; DNA: TGCGCCAGCAGCCGGAATCGAGGTGACACAGATACGCAGTATTTT
D: -; size: -; J: TRBJ2-7; V: TRBV5-5; CDR3: CASSLIPRLGEQYF; DNA: TGTGCCAGCAGCTTGATCCCCAGGCTTGGGGAGCAGTACTTC
D: TRBD1; size: -; J: TRBJ1-1; V: TRBV5-1; CDR3: CASSAGTAGTEAFF; DNA: TGCGCCAGCAGCGCCGGGACAGCGGGTACTGAAGCTTTCTTT
D: TRBD1; size: -; J: TRBJ2-7; V: TRBV11-3; CDR3: CASSNRGTGIYEQYF; DNA: TGTGCCAGCAGCAATCGCGGGACAGGGATCTACGAGCAGTACTTC
D: TRBD1; size: -; J: TRBJ1-4; V: TRBV10-3; CDR3: CAISEWDREGPEKLFF; DNA: TGTGCCATCAGTGAATGGGACAGGGAAGGCCCAGAAAAACTGTTTTTT
D: -; size: -; J: TRBJ1-1; V: TRBV2; CDR3: CASSADRNTEAFF; DNA: TGTGCCAGCAGTGCCGACAGGAACACTGAAGCTTTCTTT
D: -; size: -; J: TRBJ2-1; V: TRBV24-1; CDR3: CATSDSDSSYNEQFF; DNA: TGTGCCACCAGTGATTCCGACTCGTCCTACAATGAGCAGTTCTTC
D: -; size: -; J: TRBJ1-5; V: TRBV7-2; CDR3: CASSFAGGGQPQHF; DNA: TGTGCCAGCAGCTTCGCCGGCGGAGGGCAGCCCCAGCATTTT
D: -; size: -; J: TRBJ1-2; V: TRBV7-2; CDR3: CASNNRTADYGYTF; DNA: TGTGCCAGCAACAACAGGACCGCGGACTATGGCTACACCTTC
D: -; size: -; J: TRBJ2-1; V: TRBV4-3; CDR3: CASSQADSRHGYEQFF; DNA: TGCGCCAGCAGCCAAGCTGACTCCCGGCATGGCTATGAGCAGTTCTTC
D: -; size: -; J: TRBJ1-2; V: TRBV10-3; CDR3: CATLEQGGYYGYTF; DNA: TGTGCCACCTTAGAACAGGGTGGTTACTATGGCTACACCTTC
D: -; size: -; J: TRBJ1-5; V: TRBV27; CDR3: CASSFSGAINQPQHF; DNA: TGTGCCAGCAGTTTCTCGGGGGCGATCAATCAGCCCCAGCATTTT
D: -; size: -; J: TRBJ2-7; V: TRBV19; CDR3: CATQDSYEQYF; DNA: TGTGCCACACAGGATTCCTACGAGCAGTACTTC